The clone carrying this T cell receptor beta chain came up a few times. This entry belongs to a study of tumor-infiltrating lymphocytes in localized non-small cell lung cancer. The overall study: Each patient gave resected tumor and non-adjacent uninvolved lung tissue.

Germline lookup yields CDR1 SGHNT and CDR2 YYREEE (reference sequence). This CDR3 comprises 13 residues. V lost 5 bases and J 8 bases, leaving 16 bases between the germline ends. The data were produced by immunoSEQ multiplex PCR, yet TCRdb's version contains in-frame clones alone and is incomplete. The sample contains 13,000 to 15,000 clones, approximately 68% of which appear only once. Material for sequencing was uninvolved lung tissue not adjacent to the tumor. This TCR came from a human donor with non-small cell lung cancer. The rearrangement joins TRBV5-4 to TRBJ1-1; unclear D gene. The CDR3 spells CASRSATTTEAFF. The CDR3 nucleotides read TGTGCCAGCAGATCAGCCACAACTACCGAAGCTTTCTTT.